A single TCR beta chain is shown here with its context. The antigen remains undetermined. The data were taken from a study of CD8 T cells in ankylosing spondylitis. Study-level points and caveats: Past studies reported some motif variants in reactive arthritis synovial fluid and blood. Ankylosing spondylitis blood seemed to carry a telltale TCR beta motif made of fewer than ten highly homologous variants. A CD8+ phenotype characterized the disease-linked clones, which were relatively rare in peripheral blood.

A quantitative 5'-RACE method, one with molecular barcodes, was used to make TCR beta libraries. TCRdb itself ran the 5' RACE reads through MiXCR, one entry per CDR3 protein. The sample holds 450,000 or so distinct CDR3 sequences, around 26% seen once. The source material was blood, either unsorted or a sorted T cell fraction (not recorded which). This TCR was recovered from a male donor with ankylosing spondylitis.

CDR3 in amino acids: CSARFPGGGDQPQHF. CDR3 DNA sequence: TGCAGTGCTAGATTCCCCGGGGGAGGGGATCAGCCCCAGCATTTT. The chain combines TRBV20-1 with TRBJ1-5; D is perhaps TRBD1 (5 bases). CDR1 and CDR2 (germline): DFQATT, SNEGSKA (reference sequence). The CDR3 loop spans 15 amino acids. The germline V and J ends were trimmed by 2 bases and 5 bases, with 16 bases remaining between them.